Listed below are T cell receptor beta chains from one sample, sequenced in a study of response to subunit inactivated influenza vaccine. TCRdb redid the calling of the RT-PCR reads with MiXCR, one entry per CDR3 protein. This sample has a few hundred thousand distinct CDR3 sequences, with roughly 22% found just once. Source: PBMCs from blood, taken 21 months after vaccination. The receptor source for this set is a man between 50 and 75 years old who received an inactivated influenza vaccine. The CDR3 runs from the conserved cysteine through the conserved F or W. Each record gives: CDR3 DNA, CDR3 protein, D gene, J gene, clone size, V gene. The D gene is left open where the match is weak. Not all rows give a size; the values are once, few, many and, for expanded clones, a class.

TGTGCCAGCTCACGTGGCGACAGGGGATACGAGCAGTACTTC CASSRGDRGYEQYF TRBD1 TRBJ2-7 few TRBV18
TGTGCCAGCAGCTTACTAGAAGAGGATACGCAGTATTTT CASSLLEEDTQYF NA TRBJ2-3 NA TRBV5-6
TGTGCCAGCAGTCCCCATAATAGGCAAGCCAAAAACATTCAGTACTTC CASSPHNRQAKNIQYF NA TRBJ2-4 many TRBV12-3/TRBV12-4
TGCGCCAGCAGCGCGAGTACAGGGCTGTTTTCACCCCTCCACTTT CASSASTGLFSPLHF NA TRBJ1-6 NA TRBV4-1
TGCAGTGCCCCAGTCATCCGGGCCCCCGGCACAGATACGCAGTATTTT CSAPVIRAPGTDTQYF NA TRBJ2-3 NA TRBV20-1
TGTGCCAGCAGTTTAACTAGCAGATACGAGCAGTACTTC CASSLTSRYEQYF NA TRBJ2-7 few TRBV12-3/TRBV12-4
TGTGCCAGCAGACCTAACCCGGGACAGGGAAACACTGAAGCTTTCTTT CASRPNPGQGNTEAFF TRBD1 TRBJ1-1 few TRBV4-2
TGTGCCAGCAGCGTAGTAGCAGGAGTTGGAAACACCATATATTTT CASSVVAGVGNTIYF NA TRBJ1-3 few TRBV9
TGTGCCAGCAGTTACAGAAATGAGCAGTTCTTC CASSYRNEQFF NA TRBJ2-1 NA TRBV6-6
TGTGCCAGCAGTTCCACCCGGACTAGCGGGGCCTACGAGCAGTACTTC CASSSTRTSGAYEQYF TRBD2 TRBJ2-7 few TRBV12-3/TRBV12-4
TGTGCCAGCAGTGAACTGTCGCTCCCCGCTAATAATTCACCCCTCCACTTT CASSELSLPANNSPLHF NA TRBJ1-6 few TRBV6-1
TGCGCCAGCAGCCAAGGGCTAGCGTATGAGACCCAGTACTTC CASSQGLAYETQYF NA TRBJ2-5 NA TRBV4-1
TGCGCCAGCAGCCACCCCTACCCGACTAGCGGGAGTACGTCTCGATCCTACGAGCAGTACTTC CASSHPYPTSGSTSRSYEQYF TRBD2 TRBJ2-7 NA TRBV4-1
TGTGCCAGTAGTATTCGACTAGCGGGAGGCGGGGAGACCCAGTACTTC CASSIRLAGGGETQYF TRBD2 TRBJ2-5 NA TRBV19
TGTGCCACCAGCAGAGATCCCACGGCTAACTATTGCTACACCTTC CATSRDPTANYCYTF NA TRBJ1-2 NA TRBV15
TGTGCCAGCAGCTTAGGGACAGGGGGTGAAAAACTGTTTTTT CASSLGTGGEKLFF TRBD1 TRBJ1-4 few TRBV7-2
TGTGCCAGCAGCATGGGACAGGGATTCGACATTCAGTACTTC CASSMGQGFDIQYF TRBD1 TRBJ2-4 few TRBV13
TGTGCCAGCAGCAAAACCTTTCTGGATTACTCCTACAATGAGCAGTTCTTC CASSKTFLDYSYNEQFF NA TRBJ2-1 NA TRBV21-1
TGTGCCAGCAGCCCGACTAGCGGGAGCACAGATACGCAGTATTTT CASSPTSGSTDTQYF TRBD2 TRBJ2-3 NA TRBV11-2
TGTGCCAGCAGTTACCTGGGACAGGCTTATGGCTACACCTTC CASSYLGQAYGYTF TRBD1 TRBJ1-2 NA TRBV6-5
TGTGCCAGTAGTATCGACACTTATCCGAACACTGAAGCTTTCTTT CASSIDTYPNTEAFF NA TRBJ1-1 NA TRBV19
TGTGCCAGCAGTGAAGAGGTGAACACTGAAGCTTTCTTT CASSEEVNTEAFF NA TRBJ1-1 many TRBV2
TGTGCCAGCAGAGGACAGGGTAGCAATCAGCCCCAGCATTTT CASRGQGSNQPQHF TRBD1 TRBJ1-5 few TRBV6-1
TGTGCCAGCAGTTTATATAGCGGGAGGGCCGGGGGTGAGCAGTTCTTC CASSLYSGRAGGEQFF TRBD2 TRBJ2-1 few TRBV27
TGCAGCGCTCAGCGGGAGTCAGATACGCAGTATTTT CSAQRESDTQYF TRBD2 TRBJ2-3 NA TRBV29-1
TGTGCCAGCAGCCCGGGACCGGCAACCGATGAGCAGTTCTTC CASSPGPATDEQFF NA TRBJ2-1 NA TRBV3-1
TGTGCCAGCAGCCAAGATTTCCAGGACTTCTATGGCTACACCTTC CASSQDFQDFYGYTF NA TRBJ1-2 few TRBV3-1
TGCAGTGCTAGAAGCGTGAGCTCCTACGAGCAGTACTTC CSARSVSSYEQYF NA TRBJ2-7 once TRBV20-1
TGTGCCAGCAGCCAAGTTAGACAAATCGGCTACACCTTC CASSQVRQIGYTF NA TRBJ1-2 NA TRBV14
TGTGCCAGCAGCCAAGATCTCGGGACTGCTGGGGCCAACGTCCTGACTTTC CASSQDLGTAGANVLTF NA TRBJ2-6 few TRBV4-2
TGTGCCAGCAGGTCACAGCAATTTAGCAATCAGCCCCAGCATTTT CASRSQQFSNQPQHF NA TRBJ1-5 NA TRBV28
TGTGCCAGCAGCGTAGGGCTAGCGGAAACCTACGAGCAGTACTTC CASSVGLAETYEQYF TRBD2 TRBJ2-7 NA TRBV9
TGTGCCAGCAGCCCGGGGTTGGCCGCAGATACGCAGTATTTT CASSPGLAADTQYF NA TRBJ2-3 few TRBV7-9
TGTGCCTGGAGTGGCGGAGAATGGGATGGCTACACCTTC CAWSGGEWDGYTF NA TRBJ1-2 NA TRBV30
TGTGCCAGCAGTGTGGGCCCCTTGGGGAACACTGAAGCTTTCTTT CASSVGPLGNTEAFF NA TRBJ1-1 few TRBV25-1
TGTGCCAGCAGTGATACAGGAGAATACAATGAGCAGTTCTTC CASSDTGEYNEQFF NA TRBJ2-1 once TRBV2
TGCAGTGCCCGGACGGGGGGAGCACCCCTCCACTTT CSARTGGAPLHF NA TRBJ1-6 few TRBV20-1
TGTGCCTGGAGTCCCGGGACCAATAATTCACCCCTCCACTTT CAWSPGTNNSPLHF NA TRBJ1-6 NA TRBV30
TGTGCCAGCAGTGAATCCACGTGGAATAATGAAAAACTGTTTTTT CASSESTWNNEKLFF NA TRBJ1-4 few TRBV25-1
TGTGCCAGCAGTTCCCCATATGGCTACACCTTC CASSSPYGYTF NA TRBJ1-2 few TRBV6-5
TGTGCCAGCAGGAAAACCGGGGTGTCCACTGAAGCTTTCTTT CASRKTGVSTEAFF NA TRBJ1-1 few TRBV28
TGTGCCAGCAGTACCCGGGACAGTTCTAGAACCTATAATTCACCCCTCCACTTT CASSTRDSSRTYNSPLHF TRBD1 TRBJ1-6 many TRBV27
TGTGCCAACCTTCCCTCATATCCGGGACAGGAGAACTATGGGACCCAGTACTTC CANLPSYPGQENYGTQYF TRBD1 TRBJ2-5 few TRBV27
TGTGCCAGCAGCTTAGATCTGGGGATGAACACTGAAGCTTTCTTT CASSLDLGMNTEAFF NA TRBJ1-1 many TRBV7-9
TGTGCCAGCAGATTGGGGGAGACCCAGTACTTC CASRLGETQYF NA TRBJ2-5 once TRBV3-1
TGTGCCAGCTCACCAGGCAGCTATAGCAATCAGCCCCAGCATTTT CASSPGSYSNQPQHF NA TRBJ1-5 NA TRBV18
TGTGCCAGCAGCTCCTTAGCGGGAGGACGGTTCTTC CASSSLAGGRFF TRBD2 TRBJ2-1 NA TRBV5-5
TGTGCCAGCAGCTTAGCGACTAGCGGGGCACTTAGCACAGATACGCAGTATTTT CASSLATSGALSTDTQYF TRBD2 TRBJ2-3 few TRBV7-8
TGTGCCAGCAGGGGTGATCAGCCCCAGCATTTT CASRGDQPQHF NA TRBJ1-5 NA TRBV21-1
TGTGCCAGCAGGTCTTCGGGGGTACCCTACGAGCAGTACTTC CASRSSGVPYEQYF NA TRBJ2-7 NA TRBV7-9
TGTGCCAGCTCGCAACAGGGGGCCAGTATGGGTGAGCAGTTCTTC CASSQQGASMGEQFF TRBD1 TRBJ2-1 NA TRBV18
TGTGCCAGCAGTTATATAGTAGGGGCGGCAGATACGCAGTATTTT CASSYIVGAADTQYF NA TRBJ2-3 NA TRBV6-5